This T cell receptor (beta chain) was recovered during a study of T cells in Graves' hyperthyroidism and ophthalmopathy. The study, taken as a whole, reports: Among clonotypes expanded in thyroid above 0.001, most were also found in blood. The model forecast ophthalmopathy, anticipating it by a median around 6.5 months before onset.

This clonotype turned up a few times. Antigen: not known. CDR3 length: 15 amino acids. The V and J ends lost 4 bases and 0 bases respectively, with 11 bases between them. CDR1 SGHTS and CDR2 YDEGEE come from the germline V gene. Regions amplified from RNA transcripts were the TCR beta CDR3 regions. Carried out on the TCR CDR3, a first-round RT-PCR used the HTBI primer set. Via MiXCR, TCRdb re-called the multiplex PCR reads, giving one row per CDR3 protein. Among 300,000 to 450,000 distinct CDR3 sequences, roughly 13% were seen once, and the ten largest hold 11%. The study based diagnoses on clinical symptoms, serum thyroxine and TRAb, thyroid ultrasound and orbital computed tomography.

The chain has TRBV5-8 and TRBJ1-3; maybe TRBD1 (5 bases). The clonotype comes from an older woman with Graves' hyperthyroidism. Sample: blood. CDR3 sequence: CASSPGPSSGNTIYF. As DNA, the CDR3 is TGTGCCAGCAGCCCGGGACCTAGCTCTGGAAACACCATATATTTT.